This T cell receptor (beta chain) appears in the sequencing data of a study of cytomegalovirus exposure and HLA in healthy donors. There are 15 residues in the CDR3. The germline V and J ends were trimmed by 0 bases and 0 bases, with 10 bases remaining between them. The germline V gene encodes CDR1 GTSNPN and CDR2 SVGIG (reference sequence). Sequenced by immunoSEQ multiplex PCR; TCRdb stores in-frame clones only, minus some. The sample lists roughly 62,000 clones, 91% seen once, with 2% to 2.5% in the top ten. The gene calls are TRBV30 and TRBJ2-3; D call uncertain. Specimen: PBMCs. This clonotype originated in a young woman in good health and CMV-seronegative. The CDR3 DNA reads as TGTGCCTGGAGTGTAGGTACAGCTAGCACAGATACGCAGTATTTT. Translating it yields CAWSVGTASTDTQYF.